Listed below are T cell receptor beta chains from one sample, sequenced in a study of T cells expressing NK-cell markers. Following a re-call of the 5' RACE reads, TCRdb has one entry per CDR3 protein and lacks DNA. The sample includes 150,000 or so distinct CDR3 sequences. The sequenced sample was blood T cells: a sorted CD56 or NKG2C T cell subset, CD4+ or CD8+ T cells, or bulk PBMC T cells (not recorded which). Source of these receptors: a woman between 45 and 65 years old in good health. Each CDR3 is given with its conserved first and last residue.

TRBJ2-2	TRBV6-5	CASSYSSWGGELFF
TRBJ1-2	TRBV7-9	CASSLVTDLSYGYTF
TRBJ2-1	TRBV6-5	CATCPAGPSYNEQFF
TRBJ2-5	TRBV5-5	CASSLAGVGETQYF
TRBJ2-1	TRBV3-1	CASSQEATSGKYSYNEQFF
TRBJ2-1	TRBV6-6	CASSYPLDRALAYNEQFF
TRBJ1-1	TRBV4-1	CASSQVPGSEAFF
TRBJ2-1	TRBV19	CASSIGPLEHNEQFF
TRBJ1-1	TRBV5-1	CASSLDGSEAFF
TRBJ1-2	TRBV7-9	CASSQRGEGGGYTF
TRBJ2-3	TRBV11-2	CASSLPTSGERTDTQYF
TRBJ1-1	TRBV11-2	CASSLDRVNEAFF
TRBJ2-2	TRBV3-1	CASSPTVEEPGELFF
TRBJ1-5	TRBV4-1	CASSQSPGQGSMQPQHF
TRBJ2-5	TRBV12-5	CASGLMASGFQETQYF
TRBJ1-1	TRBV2	CASAPPNTEAFF
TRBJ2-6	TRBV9	CASSMARAGANVLTF
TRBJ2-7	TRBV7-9	CASSSRQAPYEQYF
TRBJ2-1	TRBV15	CATSREGELAVNEQFF
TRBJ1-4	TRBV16	CASSAFGEKLFF
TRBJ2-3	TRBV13	CASSLEGEGQTDTQYF
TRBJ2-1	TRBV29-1	CSVLGTSGRGELYNEQFF
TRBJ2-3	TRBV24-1	CATSGRTGERTTDTQYF
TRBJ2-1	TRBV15	CATSRDLGRGTYNEQFF
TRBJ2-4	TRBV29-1	CSVEVFLAKNIQYF
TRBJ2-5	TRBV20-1	CSAREQTEQETQYF
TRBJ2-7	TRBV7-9	CASSLGRAVEQYF
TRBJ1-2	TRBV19	CASSVGTGRLDYGYTF
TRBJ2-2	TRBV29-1	CSVELAGEWTGELFF
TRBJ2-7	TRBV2	CASSVWTVGYEQYF
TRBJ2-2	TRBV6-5	CASSQGVPGELFF
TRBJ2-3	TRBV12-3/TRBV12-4	CASTWTINFTDTQYF
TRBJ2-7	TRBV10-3	CAISDPSGDHEQYF